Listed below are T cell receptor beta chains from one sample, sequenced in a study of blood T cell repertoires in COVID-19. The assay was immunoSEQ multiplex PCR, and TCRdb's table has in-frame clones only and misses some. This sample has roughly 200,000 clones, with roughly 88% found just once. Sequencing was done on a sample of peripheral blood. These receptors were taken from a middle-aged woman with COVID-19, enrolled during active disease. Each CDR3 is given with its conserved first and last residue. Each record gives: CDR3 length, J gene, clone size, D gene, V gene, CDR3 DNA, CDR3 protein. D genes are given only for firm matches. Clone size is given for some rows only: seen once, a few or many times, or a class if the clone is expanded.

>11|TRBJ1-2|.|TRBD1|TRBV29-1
TGCAGCGTTCCTGGACAGGGCCGCTACACCTTC
CSVPGQGRYTF
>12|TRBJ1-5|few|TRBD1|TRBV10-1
TGCGCCAGCGGGACAGGGTTTTCGCCCCAGCATTTT
CASGTGFSPQHF
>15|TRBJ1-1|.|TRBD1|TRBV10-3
TGTGCCATCAGTGAGGGACAGGGTTGGAACACTGAAGCTTTCTTT
CAISEGQGWNTEAFF
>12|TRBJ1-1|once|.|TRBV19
TGTGCCAGTAGTCCAGGGATTACTGAAGCTTTCTTT
CASSPGITEAFF
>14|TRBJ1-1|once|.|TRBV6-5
TGTGCCAGCAGTTACGGGGGAGGGTACACTGAAGCTTTCTTT
CASSYGGGYTEAFF
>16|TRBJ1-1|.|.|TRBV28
TGTGCCAGCAGCCCGAGGGAGGGCCTGATGGACACTGAAGCTTTCTTT
CASSPREGLMDTEAFF
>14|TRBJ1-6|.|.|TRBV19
TGTGCCAGTAGACGGGGGTTAATAGGGTCACCCCTCCACTTT
CASRRGLIGSPLHF
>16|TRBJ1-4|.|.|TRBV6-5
TGTGCCAGCAGTTACGAGGGGACAAGGGCTAATGAAAAACTGTTTTTT
CASSYEGTRANEKLFF
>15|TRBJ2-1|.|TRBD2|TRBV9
TGTGCCAGCAGCGTAAGCGGGAGCTCCTACAATGAGCAGTTCTTC
CASSVSGSSYNEQFF
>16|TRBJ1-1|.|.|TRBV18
TGTGCCAGCTCACCCCGGGGTACGACTTTGAACACTGAAGCTTTCTTT
CASSPRGTTLNTEAFF
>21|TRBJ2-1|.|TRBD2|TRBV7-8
TGTGCCAGCTCATTCCCCAAGACTAGCGGGAGGGCCTTCACTGACTACAATGAGCAGTTCTTC
CASSFPKTSGRAFTDYNEQFF
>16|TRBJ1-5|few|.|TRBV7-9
TGTGCCAGCAGCCCTGACGGCGTGAGGGGGAGTCAGCCCCAGCATTTT
CASSPDGVRGSQPQHF
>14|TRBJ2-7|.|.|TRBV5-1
TGCGCCAGCAGCCCTTGGAACGGGGGCTACGAGCAGTACTTC
CASSPWNGGYEQYF
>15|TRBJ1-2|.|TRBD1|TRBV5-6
TGTGCCAGCAGCCCCAGACAGGGAGAGTCCTATGGCTACACCTTC
CASSPRQGESYGYTF
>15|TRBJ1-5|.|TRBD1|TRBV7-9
TGTGCCAGCAGCCCCGGGACAGGGAGTAATCAGCCCCAGCATTTT
CASSPGTGSNQPQHF
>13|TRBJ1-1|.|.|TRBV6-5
TGTGCCAGCAGTTACGGCGGGGGAACTGAAGCTTTCTTT
CASSYGGGTEAFF
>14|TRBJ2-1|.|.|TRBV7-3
TGTGCCAGCAGCTTAGACATTCGTGAGAATGAGCAGTTCTTC
CASSLDIRENEQFF
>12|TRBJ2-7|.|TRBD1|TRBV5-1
TGCGCCAGCAGTTATGGACAGGGCGAGCAGTACTTC
CASSYGQGEQYF
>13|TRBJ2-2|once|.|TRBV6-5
TGTGCCAGCAGCCAAAGGGGCGGCGGGGAGCTGTTTTTT
CASSQRGGGELFF
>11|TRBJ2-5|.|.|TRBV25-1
TGTGCCAGCAGTGTCGGAGAGACCCAGTACTTC
CASSVGETQYF
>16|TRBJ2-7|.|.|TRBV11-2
TGTGCCAGCAGCTTAGCGGTGGCGGACTACGGCTACGAGCAGTACTTC
CASSLAVADYGYEQYF
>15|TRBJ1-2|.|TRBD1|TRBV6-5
TGTGCCAGCGAGCCGGGACAGGGGGCTAACTATGGCTACACCTTC
CASEPGQGANYGYTF
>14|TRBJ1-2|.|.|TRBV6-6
TGTGCCAGCGGTAAGGACGGGAGAAACTATGGCTACACCTTC
CASGKDGRNYGYTF
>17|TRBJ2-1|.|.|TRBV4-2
TGTGCCAGCAGCCCCCTCCCCCCGGGGGAAGACTACAATGAGCAGTTCTTC
CASSPLPPGEDYNEQFF
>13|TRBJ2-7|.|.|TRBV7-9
TGTGCCAGCAGTTCCGAAACAGGGTACGAGCAGTACTTC
CASSSETGYEQYF
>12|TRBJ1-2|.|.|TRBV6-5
TGTGCCAGCAGTTACCGGGGATTTGGCTACACCTTC
CASSYRGFGYTF
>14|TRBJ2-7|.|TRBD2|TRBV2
TGTGCCAGCAGCGTCGCCGGGACTAGCCTCGAGCAGTACTTC
CASSVAGTSLEQYF
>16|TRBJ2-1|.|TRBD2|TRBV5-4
TGTGCCAGCAGCTTGGACGGGGGGGCCCCCTCCAATGAGCAGTTCTTC
CASSLDGGAPSNEQFF
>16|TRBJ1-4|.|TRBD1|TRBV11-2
TGTGCCAGCAGCGGGGAAGTAGGGGGCCCTGGTGAAAAACTGTTTTTT
CASSGEVGGPGEKLFF
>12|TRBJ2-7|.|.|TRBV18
TGTGCCAGCCGGGATGCCCCCTACGAGCAGTACTTC
CASRDAPYEQYF
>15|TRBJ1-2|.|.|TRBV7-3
TGTGCCAGCTCCGATATTGACAGGAAAAACTATGGCTACACCTTC
CASSDIDRKNYGYTF
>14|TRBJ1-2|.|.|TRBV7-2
TGTGCCAGCAGCTTAACCCAGGCTAACTATGGCTACACCTTC
CASSLTQANYGYTF
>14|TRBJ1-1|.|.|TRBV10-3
TGTGCCATCAGTGAGCCCAGGGGAACCACTGAAGCTTTCTTT
CAISEPRGTTEAFF
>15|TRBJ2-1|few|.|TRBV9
TGTGCCAGCAGCGTGAGCGGTGCCTCCTACAATGAGCAGTTCTTC
CASSVSGASYNEQFF
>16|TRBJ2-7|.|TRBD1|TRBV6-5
TGTGCCAGCAGTTCCCCTCCCCCAGGGGGCCGGTACGAGCAGTACTTC
CASSSPPPGGRYEQYF
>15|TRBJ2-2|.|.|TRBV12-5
TGTGCTAGTGGTTCGGATTTTAGCGGCACCGGGGAGCTGTTTTTT
CASGSDFSGTGELFF
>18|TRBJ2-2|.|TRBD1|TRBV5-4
TGTGCCAGCAGCTTGCTCTTAGTGTCGGACAGGGGTACCGGGGAGCTGTTTTTT
CASSLLLVSDRGTGELFF
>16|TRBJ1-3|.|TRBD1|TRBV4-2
TGTGCCAGCAGCCAAGATCCCGACAGGGCCGGAAACACCATATATTTT
CASSQDPDRAGNTIYF
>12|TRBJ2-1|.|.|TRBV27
TGTGCCAGCAGAGAACAGGGCAATGAGCAGTTCTTC
CASREQGNEQFF
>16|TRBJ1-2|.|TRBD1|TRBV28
TGTGCCAGCAGTCACCGACAGGGGGCCGCTAACTATGGCTACACCTTC
CASSHRQGAANYGYTF
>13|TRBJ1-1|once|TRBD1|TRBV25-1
TGTGCCAGCAGGGGGACAGGGGGCGTCCGAGCTTTCTTT
CASRGTGGVRAFF
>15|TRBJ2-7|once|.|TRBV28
TGTGCCAGCAGTTCAGGCGGGGCCGCTTCCTACGAGCAGTACTTC
CASSSGGAASYEQYF
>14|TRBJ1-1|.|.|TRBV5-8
TGTGCCAGCAGCTTGGCCTACTGGAACACTGAAGCTTTCTTT
CASSLAYWNTEAFF
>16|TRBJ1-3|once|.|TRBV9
TGTGCCAGCAGCGTAGCGTCAGGGCGCTCTGGAAACACCATATATTTT
CASSVASGRSGNTIYF
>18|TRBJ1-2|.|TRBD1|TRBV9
TGTGCCAGCAGCGTATTGGAAGTACAGGGGCCCTTGAACTATGGCTACACCTTC
CASSVLEVQGPLNYGYTF
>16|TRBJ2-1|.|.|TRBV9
TGTGCCAGCAGCCCCCCCCCTGGGACTTTTCTCAATGAGCAGTTCTTC
CASSPPPGTFLNEQFF